This T cell receptor (beta chain) was profiled in a study of identical twins. Study observations and caveats: Out-of-frame alpha sequences that twins shared showed excess low generation probability. Sharing of beta out-of-frame sequences by twins showed a weaker excess.

With no exceptions, donors were healthy Caucasians. This CDR3 has 13 residues. After removal of 7 bases from V and 7 bases from J, the junction contained 7 bases not matched to a gene. Germline lookup yields CDR1 MGHDK and CDR2 SYGVNS. This clonotype was detected once. What it binds is unknown. It was template switching that added a universal primer site, and there were unique molecular identifiers on the cDNA. TCRdb independently ran MiXCR on the 5' RACE reads; one entry per CDR3 protein. The data contain 1.5 million to 2 million distinct CDR3 sequences, around 29% of them seen just once; the ten biggest clones take up 0.27%.

The source of this sequence is a newborn girl in good health. The rearrangement uses TRBV25-1 and TRBJ2-7, with 10 bases identical to TRBD2. Sample: cord blood. CDR3 protein: CASTSGSVHEQYF. The CDR3 DNA reads as TGTGCCAGCACTAGCGGGAGTGTCCATGAGCAGTACTTC.